This TCR beta chain comes out of a study of neoadjuvant anti-PD-1 for oral cavity cancer. Only in-frame clones appear in the TCRdb table, and some are missing; sequencing was by immunoSEQ multiplex PCR. The table records about 13,000 clones, over 60% of them present only once. CDR1 and CDR2 from the germline V gene are MNHNS and SASEGT. V dropped 1 base and J dropped 5 bases, with 11 bases sitting between them. The CDR3 runs to 14 residues. Time point denoted: after neoadjuvant nivolumab, at surgical resection. The sequence derives from a person between 35 and 79 years old with oral cavity squamous cell carcinoma. The sample consisted of PBMCs, taken after nivolumab (anti-PD-1) treatment. The chain carries TRBV6-1 and TRBJ2-5, with D perhaps being TRBD1 or TRBD2 (5 bases each). CDR3 protein: CASSEGGFRETQYF. The CDR3 DNA reads as TGTGCCAGCAGTGAAGGGGGGTTTAGGGAGACCCAGTACTTC.